This TCR beta chain was sequenced in a study of regulatory T cells in long-lasting Graves disease. In the study overall: The criterion for persistent Graves' disease was over 5 years of antithyroid drugs with positive TSH receptor antibodies.

The time point: persistent/refractory GD, antithyroid drugs over 5 years with positive TRAb. TCR sequences were obtained from RNA taken from PBMCs. Findings of the study overall: Less diverse TCR repertoires were seen in persistent Graves' patients than in newly diagnosed ones.

Relying on iRepertoire HTBI primers and Arm-PCR of CDR3 regions, the team built TCR beta libraries. MiXCR was run by TCRdb on the multiplex PCR reads, yielding one entry per CDR3 protein. Counted here are around 450,000 distinct CDR3 sequences, roughly 21% occurring once; the ten biggest clones make up over 6%. Of note for this clonotype: Antigen: not known.

The germline V gene encodes CDR1 KGHDR and CDR2 SFDVKD. The CDR3 is 14 amino acids. The V gene lost 4 bases and the J gene lost 8 bases, with 17 bases spanning the gap. The clonotype was recovered from a female donor with Graves disease. Sequenced material: peripheral blood mononuclear cells (PBMCs), taken when the disease was refractory, from a patient treated with antithyroid drugs. The chain joins TRBV24-1 to TRBJ2-7; perhaps TRBD2 as D (5 bases). CDR3 sequence (DNA): TGTGCCACCAGTGACGAGGGCTGGGCGGCGAAGCAGTACTTC. It specifies CATSDEGWAAKQYF.